The next 21 T cell receptor beta chains were all read from a single sample in a study of T-cell reconstitution after alpha-beta-depleted transplantation in children. Library preparation (for TCRbeta) was performed with unique molecular identifiers. TCRdb recomputed calls from the PCR reads with MiXCR, one row per CDR3 protein. The sample has some 240,000 distinct CDR3 sequences; around 13% are singletons. The sample here was PBMCs from the stem cell graft donor, taken from the stem cell graft. Receptors originate from a human donor who donated a stem cell graft to a child with acute lymphoblastic leukemia.

Comment on this clonotype: A much larger clone lies a single base off, so this may be a read error. This chain links TRBV24-1 with TRBJ1-5; D perhaps matches TRBD1 (6 bases). Looked up from germline, CDR1 is KGHDR and CDR2 is SFDVKD. The CDR3 runs to 12 residues. The CDR3 coding sequence is TGTACCATACAGGGTTGGAATCAGCCCCAGCATTTT. As protein: CTIQGWNQPQHF.

This clonotype was recorded many times. In DNA form, the CDR3 reads TGCGCCAGCAGCCTGGTCGAGGCCCTCGGGAATGAGCAGTTCTTC. Translation gives CASSLVEALGNEQFF. The V and J genes are TRBV5-1 and TRBJ2-1; no clear D. The V gene lost 4 bases and the J gene lost 7 bases, with 18 bases spanning the gap. The CDR3 has 15 residues. Germline V gene sequence: CDR1 SGHRS, CDR2 YFSETQ.

V usage is TRBV7-6 and J usage is TRBJ2-5, with D possibly called TRBD1 or TRBD2 (5 bases each). V was cut by 2 bases and J by 5 bases, with 18 bases left in between. This CDR3 is 16 amino acids long. In germline, CDR1 is SGHVS, CDR2 FNYEAQ. CDR3 amino acids: CASSLFRAGSTETQYF. In DNA, the CDR3 is TGTGCCAGCAGCTTATTTCGTGCAGGGAGCACGGAGACCCAGTACTTC.

This clonotype has at least ten counts. This chain connects TRBV5-6 to TRBJ2-7; the D gene is possibly TRBD2 (6 bases). The V gene's germline CDR1 is SGHDT and CDR2 YYEEEE. The length of the CDR3 is 13 residues. Deletions cut 4 bases from V and 2 bases from J, with 10 bases between. DNA for the CDR3: TGTGCCAGCAGCCGAGGACTAACCTACGAGCAGTACTTC. Translation: CASSRGLTYEQYF.

In this sample, this clonotype turned up many times. This chain connects TRBV12-3 or TRBV12-4 to TRBJ2-5; a possible D gene is TRBD1 (6 bases). Trimming pared 3 bases from V and 2 bases from J, leaving 13 bases between. The CDR3 runs 15 residues. The CDR3 reads CASSFSGVKQETQYF. CDR3 DNA: TGTGCCAGCAGTTTCTCAGGGGTAAAACAAGAGACCCAGTACTTC.

The chain employs TRBV12-3 or TRBV12-4 and TRBJ2-7; 8 nucleotides agree with TRBD1. The V gene end was trimmed by 6 bases and the J gene end by 5 bases; junction bases not matched to a gene: 9. This CDR3 has 14 amino acids. The CDR3 sequence: CASSPTGVWDEQYF. The CDR3 DNA is TGTGCCAGCAGCCCGACAGGGGTATGGGACGAGCAGTACTTC.

This clonotype was observed at least ten times. V is TRBV20-1 and J is TRBJ1-3; no definite D call. CDR3 length: 14 residues. V lost 0 bases to trimming and J lost 0 bases, with 6 bases between them. Germline values: CDR1 DFQATT, CDR2 SNEGSKA (reference sequence). DNA for the CDR3: TGCAGTGCTAGAGAGATGGGCTCTGGAAACACCATATATTTT. This gives the protein CSAREMGSGNTIYF.

The rearrangement uses TRBV5-1 and TRBJ2-7, with a possible D match to TRBD1 (7 bases). There are 15 residues in the CDR3. Germline V gives CDR1 SGHRS, CDR2 YFSETQ. V lost 3 bases and J lost 0, with 13 bases in between. The CDR3 reads CASSSGGTDSYEQYF. The CDR3 bases are TGCGCCAGCAGCTCAGGAGGGACAGACTCCTACGAGCAGTACTTC. Together with reference TRBV5-1 and TRBJ2-7, the CDR3 gives the full variable domain: KAGVTQTPRYLIKTRGQQVTLSCSPISGHRSVSWYQQTPGQGLQFLFEYFSETQRNKGNFPGRFSGRQFSNSRSEMNVSTLELGDSALYLCASSSGGTDSYEQYFGPGTRLTVT.

This clonotype was picked up many times. The chain links TRBV6-5 to TRBJ2-1, with 9 bases lining up with TRBD2. This CDR3 region has 17 residues. The germline V gene has CDR1 MNHEY and CDR2 SVGAGI. Trimming cost V 2 bases and J 7 bases; bases outside gene matches: 12. The CDR3, as DNA: TGTGCCAGCAGTTACCGTGTGGCGGGAGGGCCGGGTAATGAGCAGTTCTTC. Its translation: CASSYRVAGGPGNEQFF.

This clonotype has at least ten counts. The chain couples TRBV12-3 or TRBV12-4 to TRBJ1-1; no definite D call. This CDR3 has 13 amino acids. Trimming removed 6 bases at V and 5 bases at J, with 13 bases between. CDR3 coding DNA: TGTGCCAGCAGCCCAACTGGGTATACTGAAGCTTTCTTT. Protein sequence: CASSPTGYTEAFF.

This clonotype was counted ten times or more. This chain uses TRBV15 with TRBJ2-3; no reliable D call. Germline V CDR1 and CDR2: LNHNV, YYDKDF (reference sequence). This CDR3 is 16 amino acids long. V was pared by 4 bases and J by 4 bases, with 18 bases between. DNA of the CDR3: TGTGCCACCAGCACACAAGCCAGGCCAGGCGCAGATACGCAGTATTTT. Protein sequence: CATSTQARPGADTQYF. The full variable domain, with the rest looked up from reference TRBV15 and TRBJ2-3, is DAMVIQNPRYQVTQFGKPVTLSCSQTLNHNVMYWYQQKSSQAPKLLFHYYDKDFNNEADTPDNFQSRRPNTSFCFLDIRSPGLGDTAMYLCATSTQARPGADTQYFGPGTRLTVL.

This clonotype was counted many times. V gene TRBV28 combines with J gene TRBJ1-5; D not certain. The germline V gene has CDR1 MDHEN and CDR2 SYDVKM. Trimming cost V 11 bases and J 0 bases, with 14 bases left between them. The CDR3 runs to 14 residues. The CDR3 DNA sequence: TGTGCCTCCGACTCTTTTTATAGCAATCAGCCCCAGCATTTT. Residues: CASDSFYSNQPQHF.

In this sample, this clonotype turned up a few times. The gene calls are TRBV7-2 and TRBJ1-2; 9 nucleotides line up with TRBD1. The CDR3 runs to 14 residues. CDR1 SGHTA and CDR2 FQGNSA come from the germline V gene. V was pared by 6 bases and J by 8 bases, with 10 bases of the junction left unmatched. CDR3: CASSGEQGAGGYTF. The CDR3 DNA sequence: TGTGCCAGCAGTGGGGAACAGGGGGCGGGGGGCTACACCTTC.

This clonotype was picked up many times. The V and J genes are TRBV20-1 and TRBJ1-2; D might be TRBD1 (6 bases). The CDR3 covers 14 residues. Trimming removed 0 bases at V and 2 bases at J, with 10 bases between. Germline loops: CDR1 DFQATT, CDR2 SNEGSKA (reference sequence). The CDR3 DNA reads TGCAGTGCTAGAGACCGGGGGGCAAACTATGGCTACACCTTC. Translated, it gives CSARDRGANYGYTF.

This chain uses TRBV5-1 with TRBJ2-5; D not certain. The CDR3 loop spans 14 amino acids. The V gene lost 2 bases and the J gene lost 0 bases, with 8 bases spanning the gap. CDR1 is SGHRS, CDR2 YFSETQ, per germline. The CDR3 sequence: CASSFWGYQETQYF. CDR3 DNA: TGCGCCAGCAGCTTTTGGGGTTACCAAGAGACCCAGTACTTC. Supplemented by reference TRBV5-1 and TRBJ2-5, the full variable domain reads KAGVTQTPRYLIKTRGQQVTLSCSPISGHRSVSWYQQTPGQGLQFLFEYFSETQRNKGNFPGRFSGRQFSNSRSEMNVSTLELGDSALYLCASSFWGYQETQYFGPGTRLLVL.

This clonotype was counted many times. V usage is TRBV6-2 or TRBV6-3 and J usage is TRBJ2-3; D not certain. CDR1 is MNHEY and CDR2 is SVGEGT in the germline V gene. V lost 5 bases to trimming and J lost 2 bases, with 2 bases between them. The CDR3 is 11 residues long. The CDR3 loop reads CASSHTDTQYF. CDR3 in DNA: TGTGCCAGCAGTCACACAGATACGCAGTATTTT.

This clonotype was seen at least ten times. The chain recombines TRBV6-1 with TRBJ2-2; D tentatively fits TRBD1 or TRBD2 (5 bases each). There are 13 residues in the CDR3. The V gene's germline CDR1 is MNHNS and CDR2 SASEGT. Trimming cost V 5 bases and J 7 bases, with 11 bases left between them. The CDR3 here is CASSPGRNGELFF. In DNA, the CDR3 is TGTGCCAGCAGTCCGGGGCGAAACGGGGAGCTGTTTTTT.

The table lists this clonotype with many counts. The V and J genes are TRBV6-1 and TRBJ2-5; D unresolved. This CDR3 is built from 15 residues. V lost 6 bases to trimming and J lost 4 bases, with 18 bases between them. In germline, CDR1 is MNHNS, CDR2 SASEGT. CDR3 in amino acids: CASRLLMGSGETQYF. The CDR3 bases are TGTGCCAGCAGACTTTTGATGGGGTCTGGAGAGACCCAGTACTTC.

The table lists this clonotype with many counts. The gene calls are TRBV2 and TRBJ1-4; 8 positions agree with TRBD1. This CDR3 is built from 15 residues. The germline V gene has CDR1 SNHLY and CDR2 FYNNEI. Germline trimming cut 7 bases from V and 0 bases from J; bases unmatched to any gene: 4. The CDR3 nucleotides read TGTGCCAGCAAGTCGGACAGGGCAACTAATGAAAAACTGTTTTTT. It translates to CASKSDRATNEKLFF.

This clonotype was seen at least ten times. Here the CDR3 DNA reads TGTGCCAGCAGTTTATTGTGGGGAGACGAAAAACTGTTTTTT. Amino acid sequence: CASSLLWGDEKLFF. The genes are TRBV28 and TRBJ1-4, with no clear D. There are 14 residues in the CDR3. The germline V gene encodes CDR1 MDHEN and CDR2 SYDVKM. V lost 1 base and J lost 8, with 11 bases in between.

This clonotype appeared many times. This chain joins TRBV28 and TRBJ1-1, with TRBD1 matching over 7 bases. Germline values: CDR1 MDHEN, CDR2 SYDVKM. There are 16 residues in the CDR3. Unmatched junction bases numbered 10, after V lost 6 bases and J lost 0 bases. The CDR3: CASRRTGVGMNTEAFF. The DNA for the CDR3 is TGTGCCAGCAGACGAACAGGGGTTGGTATGAACACTGAAGCTTTCTTT.